The clone carrying this T cell receptor (beta chain) was seen once. Its target is unknown. The CDR3 runs 15 residues. V lost 2 bases and J 7 bases, leaving 12 bases between the germline ends. Germline V gene data show CDR1 as MNHEY and CDR2 as SVGAGI. This specimen belongs to a study of T cell responses to AZD1222 COVID-19 vaccine. Study summary: Second doses that came at about 4 or about 12 weeks were put together. Study results and limitations: The donors showed a predominance of white British ancestry and of females, with possible underestimation of clonal diversity. Receipt of two AZD1222 doses was followed by a rise in Spike-specific TCR breadth and depth. Only after the peak T cell response were repertoires sampled.

Produced via immunoSEQ multiplex PCR; TCRdb's table is partial and in-frame only. This sample has 200,000 or so clones, with 94% found just once. The clonotype was recovered from an adult in good health. The chain links TRBV6-5 to TRBJ1-6; D is perhaps TRBD1 (5 bases). The sample here was peripheral blood, taken on day 0 of AZD1222 vaccination. CDR3 nucleotide sequence: TGTGCCAGCAGTTACGGCAGGGAGGACAATTCACCCCTCCACTTT. This gives the protein CASSYGREDNSPLHF.